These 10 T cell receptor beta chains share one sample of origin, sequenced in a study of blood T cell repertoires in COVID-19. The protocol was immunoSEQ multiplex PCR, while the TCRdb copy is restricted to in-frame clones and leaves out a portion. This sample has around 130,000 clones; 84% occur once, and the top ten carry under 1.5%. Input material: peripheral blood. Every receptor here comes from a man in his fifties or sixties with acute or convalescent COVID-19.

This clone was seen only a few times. The CDR3 DNA reads as TGTGCCAGCAGCCAAGATAATACAGCCAGATTCTACAATGAGCAGTTCTTC. It translates to CASSQDNTARFYNEQFF. The chain combines TRBV14 with TRBJ2-1; D gene ambiguous. The CDR3 has 17 residues. The V gene's germline CDR1 is SGHDN and CDR2 FVKESK. The V and J ends lost 0 bases and 3 bases respectively, with 15 bases between them.

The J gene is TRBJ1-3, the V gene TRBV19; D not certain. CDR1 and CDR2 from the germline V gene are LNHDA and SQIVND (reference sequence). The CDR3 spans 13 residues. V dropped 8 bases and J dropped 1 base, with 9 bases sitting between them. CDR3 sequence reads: CASLTRSGNTIYF. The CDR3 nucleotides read TGTGCCAGTCTTACTCGGTCTGGAAACACCATATATTTT.

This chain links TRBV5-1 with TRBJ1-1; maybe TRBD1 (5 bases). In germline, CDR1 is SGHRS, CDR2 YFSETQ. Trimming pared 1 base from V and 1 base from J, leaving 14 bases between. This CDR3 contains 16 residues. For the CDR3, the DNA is TGCGCCAGCAGCTTGCAATTCAGGGAAACGAACACTGAAGCTTTCTTT. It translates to CASSLQFRETNTEAFF.

The CDR3 DNA reads as TGCAGCGTTGAAGTCCGAACAGGGCACTATGGCTACACCTTC. Translating it yields CSVEVRTGHYGYTF. The V gene is TRBV29-1, the J gene TRBJ1-2, with D maybe TRBD1 (6 bases). V lost 1 base to trimming and J lost 3 bases, with 12 bases between them. This CDR3 has 14 amino acids. CDR1 and CDR2 (germline): SQVTM, ANQGSEA. The variable domain in full, completed from reference TRBV29-1 and TRBJ1-2, reads SAVISQKPSRDICQRGTSLTIQCQVDSQVTMMFWYRQQPGQSLTLIATANQGSEATYESGFVIDKFPISRPNLTFSTLTVSNMSPEDSSIYLCSVEVRTGHYGYTFGSGTRLTVV.

The CDR3 sequence: CASSSTSGSAETQYF. The CDR3 DNA reads TGTGCCAGTAGTTCGACTAGCGGGAGTGCAGAGACCCAGTACTTC. The J gene is TRBJ2-5, the V gene TRBV19, with 12 nucleotides matching TRBD2. Looked up from germline, CDR1 is LNHDA and CDR2 is SQIVND (reference sequence). V lost 5 bases to trimming and J lost 4 bases; unmatched junction nucleotides: 5. CDR3 length: 15 amino acids.

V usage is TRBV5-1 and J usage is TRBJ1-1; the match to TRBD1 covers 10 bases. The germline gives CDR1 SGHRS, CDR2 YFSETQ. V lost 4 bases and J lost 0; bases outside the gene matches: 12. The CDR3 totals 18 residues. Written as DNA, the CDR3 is TGCGCCAGCAGCGGGACAGGGGCAGCCGCGAAAATGAACACTGAAGCTTTCTTT. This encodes CASSGTGAAAKMNTEAFF.

The DNA of the CDR3 is TGTGCCAGCAGACGTCAACTAGCGGGAGACACAGATACGCAGTATTTT. It translates to CASRRQLAGDTDTQYF. The chain is built from TRBV4-2 and TRBJ2-3, with 11 bases aligning to TRBD2. This CDR3 is built from 16 residues. Germline CDR1 reads LGHNA; CDR2 reads YNFKEQ. The V segment lost 6 bases and the J segment 2 bases; nucleotides outside the gene matches: 7.

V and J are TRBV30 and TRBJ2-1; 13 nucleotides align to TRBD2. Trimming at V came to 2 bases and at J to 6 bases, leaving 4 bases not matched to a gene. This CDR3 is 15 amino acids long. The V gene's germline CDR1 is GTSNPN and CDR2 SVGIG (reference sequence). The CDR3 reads CAWSKLAGGINEQFF. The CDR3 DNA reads TGTGCCTGGAGTAAACTAGCGGGAGGGATCAATGAGCAGTTCTTC.

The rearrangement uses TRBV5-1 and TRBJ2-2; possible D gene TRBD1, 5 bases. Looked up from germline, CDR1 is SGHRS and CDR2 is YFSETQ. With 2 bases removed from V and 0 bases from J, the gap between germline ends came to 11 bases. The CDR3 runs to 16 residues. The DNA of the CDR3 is TGCGCCAGCAGCTTTAGACAGACCGCGAACACCGGGGAGCTGTTTTTT. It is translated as CASSFRQTANTGELFF.

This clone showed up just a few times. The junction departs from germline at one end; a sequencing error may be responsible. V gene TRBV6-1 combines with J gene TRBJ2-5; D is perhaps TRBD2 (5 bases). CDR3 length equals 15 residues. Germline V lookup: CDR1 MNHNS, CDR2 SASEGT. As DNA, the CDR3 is TGTGCCAGCAGCGAAGCAGGAGGCCTGGCGGAGACCCAGTACTTC. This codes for CASSEAGGLAETQYF.